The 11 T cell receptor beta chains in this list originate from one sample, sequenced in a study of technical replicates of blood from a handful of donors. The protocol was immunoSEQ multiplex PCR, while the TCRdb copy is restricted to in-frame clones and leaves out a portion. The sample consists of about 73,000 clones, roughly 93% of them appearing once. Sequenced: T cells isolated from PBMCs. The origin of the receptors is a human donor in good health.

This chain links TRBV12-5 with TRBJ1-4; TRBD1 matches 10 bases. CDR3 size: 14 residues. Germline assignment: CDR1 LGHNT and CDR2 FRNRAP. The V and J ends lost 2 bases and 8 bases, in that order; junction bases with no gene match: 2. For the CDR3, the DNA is TGTGCTAGTGGTTTGCGGGACAGGGGCGAAAAACTGTTTTTT. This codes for CASGLRDRGEKLFF.

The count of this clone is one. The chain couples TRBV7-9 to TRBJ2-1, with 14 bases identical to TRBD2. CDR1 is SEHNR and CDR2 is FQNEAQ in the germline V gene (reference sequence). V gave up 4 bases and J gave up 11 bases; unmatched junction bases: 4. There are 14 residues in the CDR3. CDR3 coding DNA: TGTGCCAGCAGCTCGGGACTAGCGGGGGATCAGCAGTTCTTC. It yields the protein CASSSGLAGDQQFF.

For the CDR3, the DNA is TGTGCCAGCAGTTTTTCCCACCCAGGGGAGACCCAGTACTTC. Translated: CASSFSHPGETQYF. The V and J genes are TRBV28 and TRBJ2-5; tentative D call: TRBD1 (5 bases). Deletions cut 3 bases from V and 5 bases from J, with 13 bases between. The germline gives CDR1 MDHEN, CDR2 SYDVKM. CDR3 length equals 14 residues.

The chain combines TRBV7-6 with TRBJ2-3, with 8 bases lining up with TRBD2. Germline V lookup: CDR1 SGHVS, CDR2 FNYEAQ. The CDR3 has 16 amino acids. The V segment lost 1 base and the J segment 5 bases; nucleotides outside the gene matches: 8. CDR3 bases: TGTGCCAGCAGCTTAGGGGTAGCGGGGAGGAGAGATACGCAGTATTTT. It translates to CASSLGVAGRRDTQYF. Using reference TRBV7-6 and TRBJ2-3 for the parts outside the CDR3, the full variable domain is GAGVSQSPRYKVTKRGQDVALRCDPISGHVSLYWYRQALGQGPEFLTYFNYEAQQDKSGLPNDRFSAERPEGSISTLTIQRTEQRDSAMYRCASSLGVAGRRDTQYFGPGTRLTVL.

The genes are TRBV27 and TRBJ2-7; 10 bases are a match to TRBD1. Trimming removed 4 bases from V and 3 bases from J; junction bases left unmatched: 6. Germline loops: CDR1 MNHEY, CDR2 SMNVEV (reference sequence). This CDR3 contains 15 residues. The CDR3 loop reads CASSSTGTGVYEQYF. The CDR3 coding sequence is TGTGCCAGCAGTTCTACCGGGACAGGGGTCTACGAGCAGTACTTC.

CDR3: CASSYLGTGGTGELFF. The CDR3 nucleotides are TGTGCCAGCAGCTACCTCGGGACAGGGGGTACCGGGGAGCTGTTTTTT. The V call is TRBV9, the J call TRBJ2-2, with TRBD1 identical over 11 bases. Trimming cost V 4 bases and J 5 bases; bases outside gene matches: 7. Germline V gene lookup returns CDR1 SGDLS and CDR2 YYNGEE. The CDR3 spans 16 residues.

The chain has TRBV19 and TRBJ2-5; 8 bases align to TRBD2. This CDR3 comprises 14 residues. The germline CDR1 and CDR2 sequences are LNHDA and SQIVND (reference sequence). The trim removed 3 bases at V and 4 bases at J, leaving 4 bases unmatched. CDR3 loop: CASSIAGGGETQYF. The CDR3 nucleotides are TGTGCCAGTAGTATTGCGGGAGGCGGAGAGACCCAGTACTTC.

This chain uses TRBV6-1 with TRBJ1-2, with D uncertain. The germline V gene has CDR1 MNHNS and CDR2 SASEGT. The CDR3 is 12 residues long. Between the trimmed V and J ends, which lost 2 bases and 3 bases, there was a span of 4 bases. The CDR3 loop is CASSEFDYGYTF. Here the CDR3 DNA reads TGTGCCAGCAGTGAATTCGACTATGGCTACACCTTC.

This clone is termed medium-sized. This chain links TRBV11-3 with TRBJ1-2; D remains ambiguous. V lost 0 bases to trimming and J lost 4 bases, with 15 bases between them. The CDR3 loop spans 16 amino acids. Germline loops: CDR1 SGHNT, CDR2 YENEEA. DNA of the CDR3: TGTGCCAGCAGCTTAGAGGGCCGGTCTGGAAGCTATGGCTACACCTTC. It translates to CASSLEGRSGSYGYTF.

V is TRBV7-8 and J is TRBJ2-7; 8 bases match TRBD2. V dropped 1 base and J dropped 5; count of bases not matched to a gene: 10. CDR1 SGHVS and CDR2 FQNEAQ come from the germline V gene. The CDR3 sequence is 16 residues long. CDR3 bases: TGTGCCAGCAGCTTAGGGAGACTAGCGACGAAGGACGAGCAGTACTTC. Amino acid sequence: CASSLGRLATKDEQYF.

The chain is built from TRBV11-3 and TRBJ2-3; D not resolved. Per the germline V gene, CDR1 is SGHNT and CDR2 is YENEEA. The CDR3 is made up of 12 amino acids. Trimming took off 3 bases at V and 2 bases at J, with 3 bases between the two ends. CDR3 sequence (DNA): TGTGCCAGCAGCTTGTACACAGATACGCAGTATTTT. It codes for CASSLYTDTQYF.